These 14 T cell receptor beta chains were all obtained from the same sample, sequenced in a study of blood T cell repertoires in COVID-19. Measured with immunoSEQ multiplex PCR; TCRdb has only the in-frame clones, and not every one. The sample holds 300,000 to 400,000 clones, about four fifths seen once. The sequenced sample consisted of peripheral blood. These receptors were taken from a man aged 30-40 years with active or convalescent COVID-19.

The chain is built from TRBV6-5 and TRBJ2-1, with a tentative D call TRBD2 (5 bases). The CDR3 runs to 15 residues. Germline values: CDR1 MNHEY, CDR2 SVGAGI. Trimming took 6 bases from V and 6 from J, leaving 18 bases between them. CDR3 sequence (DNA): TGTGCCAGCAGGGCCGGGAATCTCCCTACCAATGAGCAGTTCTTC. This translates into CASRAGNLPTNEQFF.

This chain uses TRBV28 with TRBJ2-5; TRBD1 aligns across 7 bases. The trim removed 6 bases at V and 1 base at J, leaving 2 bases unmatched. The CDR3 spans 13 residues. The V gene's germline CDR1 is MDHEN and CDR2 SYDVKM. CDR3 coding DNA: TGTGCCAGCAGGGGGACAGTCCAAGAGACCCAGTACTTC. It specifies CASRGTVQETQYF.

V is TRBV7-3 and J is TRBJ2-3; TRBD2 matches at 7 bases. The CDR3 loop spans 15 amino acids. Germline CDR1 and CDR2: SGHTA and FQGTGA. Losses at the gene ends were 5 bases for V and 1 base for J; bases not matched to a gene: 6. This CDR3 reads CASSPGRGGTDTQYF. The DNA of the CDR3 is TGTGCCAGCAGCCCGGGGAGGGGAGGCACAGATACGCAGTATTTT.

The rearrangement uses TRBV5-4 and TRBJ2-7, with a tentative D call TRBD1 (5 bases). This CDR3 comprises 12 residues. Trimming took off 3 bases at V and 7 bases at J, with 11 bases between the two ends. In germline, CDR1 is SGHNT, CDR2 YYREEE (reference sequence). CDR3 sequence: CASSSQGEEQYF. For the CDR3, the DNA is TGTGCCAGCAGCTCCCAGGGTGAGGAGCAGTACTTC.

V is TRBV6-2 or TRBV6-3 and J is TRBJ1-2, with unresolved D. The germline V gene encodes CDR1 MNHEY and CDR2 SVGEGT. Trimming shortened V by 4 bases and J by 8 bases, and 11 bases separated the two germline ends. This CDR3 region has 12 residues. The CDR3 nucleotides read TGTGCCAGCAGTTTCCAGAGGTACGGCTACACCTTC. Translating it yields CASSFQRYGYTF.

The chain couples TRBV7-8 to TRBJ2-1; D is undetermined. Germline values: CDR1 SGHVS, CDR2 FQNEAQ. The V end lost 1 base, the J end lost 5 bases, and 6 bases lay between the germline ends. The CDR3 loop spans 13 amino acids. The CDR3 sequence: CASSLGPDNEQFF. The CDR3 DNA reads TGTGCCAGCAGCTTAGGTCCGGACAATGAGCAGTTCTTC.

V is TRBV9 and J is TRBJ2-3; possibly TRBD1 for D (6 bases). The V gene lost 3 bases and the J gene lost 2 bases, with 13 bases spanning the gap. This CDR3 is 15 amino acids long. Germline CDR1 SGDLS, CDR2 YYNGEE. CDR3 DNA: TGTGCCAGCAGCGACTCCGGACAGTCCACAGATACGCAGTATTTT. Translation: CASSDSGQSTDTQYF. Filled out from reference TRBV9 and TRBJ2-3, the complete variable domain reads DSGVTQTPKHLITATGQRVTLRCSPRSGDLSVYWYQQSLDQGLQFLIQYYNGEERAKGNILERFSAQQFPDLHSELNLSSLELGDSALYFCASSDSGQSTDTQYFGPGTRLTVL.

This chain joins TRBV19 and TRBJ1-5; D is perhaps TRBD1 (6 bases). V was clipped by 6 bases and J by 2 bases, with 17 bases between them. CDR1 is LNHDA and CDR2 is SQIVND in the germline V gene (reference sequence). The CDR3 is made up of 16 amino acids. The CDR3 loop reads CASRTIRTAGNQPQHF. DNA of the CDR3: TGTGCCAGTAGGACTATACGGACAGCAGGCAATCAGCCCCAGCATTTT.

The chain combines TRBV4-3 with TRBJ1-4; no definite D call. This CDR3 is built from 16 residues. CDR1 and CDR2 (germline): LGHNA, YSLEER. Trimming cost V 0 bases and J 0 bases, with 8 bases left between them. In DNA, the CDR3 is TGCGCCAGCAGCCAAGATCACACCCCAACTAATGAAAAACTGTTTTTT. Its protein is CASSQDHTPTNEKLFF.

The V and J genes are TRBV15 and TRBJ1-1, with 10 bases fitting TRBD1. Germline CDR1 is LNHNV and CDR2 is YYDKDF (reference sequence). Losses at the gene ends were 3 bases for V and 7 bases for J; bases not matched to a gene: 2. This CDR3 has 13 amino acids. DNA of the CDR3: TGTGCCACCAGCAGGACAGGGGGCTATGAAGCTTTCTTT. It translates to CATSRTGGYEAFF.

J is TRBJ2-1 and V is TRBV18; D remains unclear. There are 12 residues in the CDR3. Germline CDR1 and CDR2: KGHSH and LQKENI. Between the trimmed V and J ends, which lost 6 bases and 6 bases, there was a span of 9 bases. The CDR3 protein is CASSGGPNEQFF. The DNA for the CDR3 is TGTGCCAGCTCCGGCGGTCCCAATGAGCAGTTCTTC.

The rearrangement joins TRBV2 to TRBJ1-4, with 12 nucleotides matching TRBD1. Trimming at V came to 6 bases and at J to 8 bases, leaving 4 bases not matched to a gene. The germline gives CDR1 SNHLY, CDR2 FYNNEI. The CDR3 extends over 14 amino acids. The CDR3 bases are TGTGCCAGCAGGGACGGGACAGGGGGCGAAAAACTGTTTTTT. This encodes CASRDGTGGEKLFF.

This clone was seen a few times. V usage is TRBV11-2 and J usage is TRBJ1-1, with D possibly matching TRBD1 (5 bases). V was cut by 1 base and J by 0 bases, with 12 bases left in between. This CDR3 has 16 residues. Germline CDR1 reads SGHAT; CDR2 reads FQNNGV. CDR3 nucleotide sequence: TGTGCCAGCAGCTTAGGTTATAGGGGTTTGAACACTGAAGCTTTCTTT. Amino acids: CASSLGYRGLNTEAFF.

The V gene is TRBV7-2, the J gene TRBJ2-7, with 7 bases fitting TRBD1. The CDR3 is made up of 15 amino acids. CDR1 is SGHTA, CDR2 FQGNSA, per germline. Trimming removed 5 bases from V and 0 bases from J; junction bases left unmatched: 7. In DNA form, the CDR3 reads TGTGCCAGCAGCGGACCGGGACAGAGCTCCTACGAGCAGTACTTC. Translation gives CASSGPGQSSYEQYF.